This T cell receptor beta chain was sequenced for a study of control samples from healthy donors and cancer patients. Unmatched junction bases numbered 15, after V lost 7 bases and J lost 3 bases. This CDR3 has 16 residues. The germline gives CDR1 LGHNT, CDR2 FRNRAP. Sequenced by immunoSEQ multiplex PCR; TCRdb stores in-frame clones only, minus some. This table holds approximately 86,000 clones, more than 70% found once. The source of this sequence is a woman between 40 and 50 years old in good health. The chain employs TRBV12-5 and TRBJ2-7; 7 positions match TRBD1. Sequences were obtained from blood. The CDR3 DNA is TGTGCTAGTGTTCTCCATAACAGGGGTGGTCGCTACGAGCAGTACTTC. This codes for CASVLHNRGGRYEQYF.